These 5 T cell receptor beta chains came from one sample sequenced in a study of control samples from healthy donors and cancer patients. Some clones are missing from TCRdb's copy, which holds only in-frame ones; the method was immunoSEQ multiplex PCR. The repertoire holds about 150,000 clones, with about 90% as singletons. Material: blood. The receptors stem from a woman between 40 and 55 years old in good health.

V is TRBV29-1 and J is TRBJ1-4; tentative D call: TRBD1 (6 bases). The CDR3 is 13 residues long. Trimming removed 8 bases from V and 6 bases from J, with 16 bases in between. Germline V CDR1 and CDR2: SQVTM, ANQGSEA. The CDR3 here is CSPAGGADEKLFF. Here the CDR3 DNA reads TGCAGCCCGGCGGGGGGCGCGGATGAAAAACTGTTTTTT.

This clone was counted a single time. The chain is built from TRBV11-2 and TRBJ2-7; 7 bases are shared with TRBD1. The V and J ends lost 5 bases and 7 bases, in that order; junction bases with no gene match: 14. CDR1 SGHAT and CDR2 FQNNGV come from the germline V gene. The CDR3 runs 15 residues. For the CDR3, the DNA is TGTGCCAGCAGCGCACCGGGGACAGCCCCTGGGGAGCAGTACTTC. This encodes CASSAPGTAPGEQYF.

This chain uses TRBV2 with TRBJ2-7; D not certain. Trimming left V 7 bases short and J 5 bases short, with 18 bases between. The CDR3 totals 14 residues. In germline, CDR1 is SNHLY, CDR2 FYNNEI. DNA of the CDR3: TGTGCCAGCAAGTACAGCCTCCTCACCCACGAGCAGTACTTC. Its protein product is CASKYSLLTHEQYF.

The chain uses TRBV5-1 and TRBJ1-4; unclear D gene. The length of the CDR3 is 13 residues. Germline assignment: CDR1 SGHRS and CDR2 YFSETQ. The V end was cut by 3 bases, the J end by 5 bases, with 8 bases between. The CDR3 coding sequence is TGCGCCAGCAGCTCTGATGAAAATGAAAAACTGTTTTTT. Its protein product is CASSSDENEKLFF.

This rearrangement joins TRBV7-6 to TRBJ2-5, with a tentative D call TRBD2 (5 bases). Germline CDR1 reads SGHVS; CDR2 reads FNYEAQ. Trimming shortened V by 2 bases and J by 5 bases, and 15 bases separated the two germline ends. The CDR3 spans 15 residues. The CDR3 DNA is TGTGCCAGCAGCTTACCCCGAGGCGGGCGGGAGACCCAGTACTTC. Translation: CASSLPRGGRETQYF.